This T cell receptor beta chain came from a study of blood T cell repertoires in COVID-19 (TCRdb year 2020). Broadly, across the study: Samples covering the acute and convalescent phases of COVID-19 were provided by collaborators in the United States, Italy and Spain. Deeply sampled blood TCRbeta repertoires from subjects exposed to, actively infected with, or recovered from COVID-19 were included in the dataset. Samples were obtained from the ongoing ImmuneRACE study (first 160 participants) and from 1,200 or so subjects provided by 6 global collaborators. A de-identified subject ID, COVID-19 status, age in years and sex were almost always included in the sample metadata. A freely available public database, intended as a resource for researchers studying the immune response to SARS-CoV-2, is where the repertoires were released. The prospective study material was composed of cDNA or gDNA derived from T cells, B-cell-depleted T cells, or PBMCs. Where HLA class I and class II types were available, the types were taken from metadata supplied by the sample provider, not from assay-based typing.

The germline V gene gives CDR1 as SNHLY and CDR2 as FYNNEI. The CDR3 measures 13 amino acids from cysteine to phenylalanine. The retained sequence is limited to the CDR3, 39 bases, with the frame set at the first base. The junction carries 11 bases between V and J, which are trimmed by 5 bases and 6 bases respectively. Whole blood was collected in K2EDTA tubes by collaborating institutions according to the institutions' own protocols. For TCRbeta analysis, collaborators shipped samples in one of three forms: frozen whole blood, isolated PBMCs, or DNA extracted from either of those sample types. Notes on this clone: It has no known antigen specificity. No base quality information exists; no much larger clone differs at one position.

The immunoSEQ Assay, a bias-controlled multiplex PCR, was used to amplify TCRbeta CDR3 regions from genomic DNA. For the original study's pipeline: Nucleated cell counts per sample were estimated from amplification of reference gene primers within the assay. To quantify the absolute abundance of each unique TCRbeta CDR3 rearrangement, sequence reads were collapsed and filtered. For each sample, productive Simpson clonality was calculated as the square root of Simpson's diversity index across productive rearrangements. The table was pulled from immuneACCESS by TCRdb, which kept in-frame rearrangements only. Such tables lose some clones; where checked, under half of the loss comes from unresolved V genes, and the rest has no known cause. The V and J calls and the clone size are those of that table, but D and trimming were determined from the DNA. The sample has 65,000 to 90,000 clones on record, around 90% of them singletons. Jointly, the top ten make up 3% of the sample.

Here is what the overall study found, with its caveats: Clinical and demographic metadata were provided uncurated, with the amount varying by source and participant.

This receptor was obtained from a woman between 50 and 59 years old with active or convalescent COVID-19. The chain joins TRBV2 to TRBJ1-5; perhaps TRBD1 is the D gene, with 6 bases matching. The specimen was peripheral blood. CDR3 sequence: CASSQGYFQPQHF. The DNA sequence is TGTGCCAGCAGTCAGGGGTATTTTCAGCCCCAGCATTTT.